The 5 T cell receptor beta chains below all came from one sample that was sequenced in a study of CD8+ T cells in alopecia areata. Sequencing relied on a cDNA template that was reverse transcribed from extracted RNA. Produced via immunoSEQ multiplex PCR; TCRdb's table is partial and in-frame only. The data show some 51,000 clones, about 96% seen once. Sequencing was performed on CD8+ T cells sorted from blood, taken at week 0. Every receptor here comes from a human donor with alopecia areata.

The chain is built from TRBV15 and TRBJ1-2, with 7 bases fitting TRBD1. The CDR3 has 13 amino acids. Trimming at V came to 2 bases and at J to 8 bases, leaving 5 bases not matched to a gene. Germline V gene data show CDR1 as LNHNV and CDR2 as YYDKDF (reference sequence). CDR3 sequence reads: CATSRKTGQGYTF. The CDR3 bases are TGTGCCACCAGCAGAAAGACAGGGCAGGGCTACACCTTC.

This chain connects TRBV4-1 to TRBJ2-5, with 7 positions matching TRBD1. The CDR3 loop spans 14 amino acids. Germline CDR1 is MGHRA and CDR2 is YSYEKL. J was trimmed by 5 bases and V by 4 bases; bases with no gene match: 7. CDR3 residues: CASSLEEGAETQYF. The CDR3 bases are TGCGCCAGCAGCCTAGAAGAGGGGGCGGAGACCCAGTACTTC.

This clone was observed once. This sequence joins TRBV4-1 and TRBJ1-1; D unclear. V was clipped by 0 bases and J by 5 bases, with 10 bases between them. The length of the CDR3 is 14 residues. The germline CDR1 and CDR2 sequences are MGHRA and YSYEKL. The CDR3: CASSQDPGPTEAFF. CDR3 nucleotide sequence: TGCGCCAGCAGCCAAGATCCAGGCCCAACTGAAGCTTTCTTT.

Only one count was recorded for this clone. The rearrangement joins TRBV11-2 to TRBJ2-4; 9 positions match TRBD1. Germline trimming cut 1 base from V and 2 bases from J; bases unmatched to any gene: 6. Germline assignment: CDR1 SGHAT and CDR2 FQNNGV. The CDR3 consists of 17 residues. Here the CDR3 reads CASSLGRTGETKNIQYF. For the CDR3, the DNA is TGTGCCAGCAGCTTAGGCAGGACAGGGGAAACCAAAAACATTCAGTACTTC.

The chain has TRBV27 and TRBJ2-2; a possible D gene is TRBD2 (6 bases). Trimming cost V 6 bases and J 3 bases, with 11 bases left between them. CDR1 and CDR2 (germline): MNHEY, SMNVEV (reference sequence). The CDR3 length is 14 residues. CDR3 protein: CASRAGTHTGELFF. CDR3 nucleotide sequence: TGTGCCAGCAGGGCGGGGACCCACACCGGGGAGCTGTTTTTT.